Listed here are 16 T cell receptor beta chains from one sample, sequenced in a study of blood T cell dynamics during melanoma immunotherapy. Documented time point: week 3, after first cycle of checkpoint inhibitor. TCRdb's table, derived via immunoSEQ multiplex PCR, lists solely in-frame clones and lacks some. Here the sample spans more than 14,000 clones, around nine tenths being singletons. The input for sequencing was blood, taken from a patient treated with checkpoint blockade. Receptors were obtained from a human donor with melanoma.

There are a few counts of this clone. The V and J genes are TRBV7-2 and TRBJ2-7; 16 positions agree with TRBD2. With V trimmed by 3 bases and J by 8 bases, 7 bases remained unmatched. Looked up from germline, CDR1 is SGHTA and CDR2 is FQGNSA. CDR3 length equals 16 residues. CDR3 loop: CASSLDGTSGRAKQYF. CDR3 nucleotide sequence: TGTGCCAGCAGCTTGGATGGGACTAGCGGGAGGGCCAAGCAGTACTTC.

The CDR3 protein is CASSPGGGRAYNEQFF. CDR3 nucleotides: TGTGCCAGCAGCCCAGGTGGAGGGAGGGCCTACAATGAGCAGTTCTTC. The V and J genes are TRBV7-3 and TRBJ2-1; TRBD2 matches 7 bases. Losses at the gene ends were 5 bases for V and 2 bases for J; bases not matched to a gene: 9. This CDR3 has 16 amino acids. CDR1 is SGHTA, CDR2 FQGTGA, per germline.

The chain is built from TRBV19 and TRBJ1-2, with D possibly being TRBD1 (6 bases). This CDR3 region has 14 residues. V was pared by 7 bases and J by 1 base, with 13 bases between. The germline gives CDR1 LNHDA, CDR2 SQIVND (reference sequence). The CDR3 coding sequence is TGTGCCAGTAAGCGGACAGCAAGTAACTATGGCTACACCTTC. Protein product: CASKRTASNYGYTF.

This clone was observed once. This chain joins TRBV16 and TRBJ2-1, with unresolved D. The CDR3 extends over 12 amino acids. V shed 8 bases and J shed 9 bases, with 14 bases lying between them. From germline, CDR1 is KGHSY and CDR2 FQNENV. The CDR3 loop is CASGSRISEQFF. CDR3 in DNA: TGTGCCAGCGGATCCCGGATTAGTGAGCAGTTCTTC.

This chain connects TRBV27 to TRBJ2-1; D is uncertain. The germline gives CDR1 MNHEY, CDR2 SMNVEV (reference sequence). This CDR3 region has 15 residues. V lost 1 base and J lost 5, with 12 bases in between. The DNA for the CDR3 is TGTGCCAGCAGTTTATATGGCGATGGAAACAATGAGCAGTTCTTC. Translation gives CASSLYGDGNNEQFF.

This chain uses TRBV19 with TRBJ2-7, with a weak D call TRBD2 (5 bases). The V end was cut by 6 bases, the J end by 2 bases, with 17 bases between. The germline CDR1 and CDR2 sequences are LNHDA and SQIVND (reference sequence). The CDR3 is 15 residues long. The DNA of the CDR3 is TGTGCCAGTAGCCCACCCGGGGTTCCAACCTACGAGCAGTACTTC. Translated: CASSPPGVPTYEQYF.

The CDR3 DNA reads as TGCGCCAGCAGCCCACAACAGGGGAGGGAATCACCCCTCCACTTT. It codes for CASSPQQGRESPLHF. This chain uses TRBV4-1 with TRBJ1-6; 7 bases agree with TRBD1. From germline, CDR1 is MGHRA and CDR2 YSYEKL. With 4 bases clipped from V and 10 bases from J, the junction kept 10 bases outside the gene matches. This CDR3 has 15 amino acids.

The chain uses TRBV19 and TRBJ2-2; D remains unclear. The CDR3 sequence is 17 residues long. In germline, CDR1 is LNHDA, CDR2 SQIVND (reference sequence). The V and J ends lost 1 base and 4 bases respectively, with 16 bases between them. In DNA, the CDR3 is TGTGCCAGTAGTATAGTCGGAGCCAGGCTCCGCACCGGGGAGCTGTTTTTT. The encoded protein is CASSIVGARLRTGELFF.

The V gene is TRBV5-6, the J gene TRBJ2-7; tentative D call: TRBD1 (6 bases). V lost 4 bases and J lost 7, with 21 bases in between. The germline gives CDR1 SGHDT, CDR2 YYEEEE. The CDR3 is made up of 15 amino acids. The CDR3 spells CASSLLGGTGREQYF. Here the CDR3 DNA reads TGTGCCAGCAGCCTCCTTGGGGGTACAGGGCGGGAGCAGTACTTC.

The rearrangement uses TRBV7-9 and TRBJ2-1, with 11 bases fitting TRBD2. V was clipped by 0 bases and J by 4 bases; unmatched bases: 2. Germline CDR1 reads SEHNR; CDR2 reads FQNEAQ (reference sequence). CDR3 length equals 16 residues. The CDR3 loop reads CASSLAGTSGYNEQFF. CDR3 DNA: TGTGCCAGCAGCTTAGCCGGGACTAGCGGTTACAATGAGCAGTTCTTC. Combining the CDR3 with reference TRBV7-9 and TRBJ2-1 gives the whole variable domain DTGVSQNPRHKITKRGQNVTFRCDPISEHNRLYWYRQTLGQGPEFLTYFQNEAQLEKSRLLSDRFSAERPKGSFSTLEIQRTEQGDSAMYLCASSLAGTSGYNEQFFGPGTRLTVL.

The rearrangement joins TRBV7-2 to TRBJ1-1, with D perhaps matching TRBD1 (5 bases). This CDR3 is built from 15 residues. The V and J ends lost 5 bases and 3 bases respectively, with 16 bases between them. CDR1 is SGHTA and CDR2 is FQGNSA in the germline V gene. CDR3: CASSPLFGAYTEAFF. CDR3 DNA: TGTGCCAGCAGCCCCCTCTTTGGGGCTTACACTGAAGCTTTCTTT. Looking up the rest from reference TRBV7-2 and TRBJ1-1 gives the full variable domain: GAGVSQSPSNKVTEKGKDVELRCDPISGHTALYWYRQSLGQGLEFLIYFQGNSAPDKSGLPSDRFSAERTGGSVSTLTIQRTQQEDSAVYLCASSPLFGAYTEAFFGQGTRLTVV.

The chain uses TRBV7-2 and TRBJ2-5; no firm D call. The CDR3 totals 11 residues. V was shortened by 5 bases and J by 1 base, with 2 bases between the two germline ends. The germline gives CDR1 SGHTA, CDR2 FQGNSA. This CDR3 is CASSPQETQYF. The CDR3 DNA is TGTGCCAGCAGCCCCCAAGAGACCCAGTACTTC.

The chain couples TRBV18 to TRBJ2-1; TRBD2 matches at 12 bases. Germline V gives CDR1 KGHSH, CDR2 LQKENI. The CDR3 consists of 16 residues. V gave up 5 bases and J gave up 4 bases; unmatched junction bases: 6. The CDR3 protein is CASSARTSGDYNEQFF. In DNA, the CDR3 is TGTGCCAGCTCAGCCCGGACTAGCGGGGATTACAATGAGCAGTTCTTC.

The V call is TRBV6-6, the J call TRBJ2-1; no clear D gene. Between the trimmed V and J ends, which lost 10 bases and 0 bases, there was a span of 13 bases. CDR3 length: 14 residues. Per germline, CDR1 MNHNY and CDR2 SVGAGI (reference sequence). The CDR3, as DNA: TGTGCCACCGTGGGTAGCCCCTCCTACAATGAGCAGTTCTTC. Its protein is CATVGSPSYNEQFF.

The chain couples TRBV28 to TRBJ2-3; 9 bases line up with TRBD2. The CDR3 consists of 15 residues. Losses at the gene ends were 6 bases for V and 0 bases for J; bases not matched to a gene: 4. CDR1 and CDR2 (germline): MDHEN, SYDVKM. The CDR3 reads CASRDLAGSTDTQYF. The CDR3, as DNA: TGTGCCAGCAGAGACCTAGCGGGAAGCACAGATACGCAGTATTTT.

This clone was seen only once. V is TRBV4-1 and J is TRBJ2-1; the match to TRBD2 covers 7 bases. CDR1 is MGHRA and CDR2 is YSYEKL in the germline V gene. J gave up 4 bases and V 0 bases, and 6 bases lay outside the gene matches. There are 16 residues in the CDR3. The CDR3 DNA follows: TGCGCCAGCAGCCAAGATCTACGCGGGAGTTACAATGAGCAGTTCTTC. Protein: CASSQDLRGSYNEQFF.